The 20 T cell receptor beta chains below were found in one sample sequenced in a study of a mutant IDH1 vaccine in newly diagnosed glioma. Their antigens remain unidentified. Regarding time point: week 11, during vaccination. The study gave 300 ug of mutant IDH1 20-mer peptide per vaccine dose, with topical imiquimod. Here immunoSEQ multiplex PCR was the method, and the copy in TCRdb shows in-frame clones only, minus some. The table includes 60,000 or so clones, 89% detected once. The sequenced sample was PBMCs, obtained from a glioma patient whose treatment included an IDH1 peptide vaccine. The receptors originated from a man in his forties with glioma.

A few counts support this clone. This chain joins TRBV5-1 and TRBJ2-3; possible D gene TRBD1, 5 bases. This CDR3 has 16 residues. Looked up from germline, CDR1 is SGHRS and CDR2 is YFSETQ. The V end lost 0 bases, the J end lost 3 bases, and 14 bases lay between the germline ends. Here the CDR3 reads CASSLEGRVVTDTQYF. CDR3 coding DNA: TGCGCCAGCAGCTTGGAAGGCAGGGTAGTAACAGATACGCAGTATTTT. The full variable domain, with the rest looked up from reference TRBV5-1 and TRBJ2-3, is KAGVTQTPRYLIKTRGQQVTLSCSPISGHRSVSWYQQTPGQGLQFLFEYFSETQRNKGNFPGRFSGRQFSNSRSEMNVSTLELGDSALYLCASSLEGRVVTDTQYFGPGTRLTVL.

The rearrangement uses TRBV7-2 and TRBJ1-5; D remains unclear. Germline CDR1 is SGHTA and CDR2 is FQGNSA. V gave up 2 bases and J gave up 2 bases, with 4 bases separating them. The CDR3 contains 13 residues. The CDR3 protein is CASSLSGNQPQHF. The CDR3 bases are TGTGCCAGCAGCTTATCGGGCAATCAGCCCCAGCATTTT.

The J gene is TRBJ1-4, the V gene TRBV11-3; tentatively, D is TRBD1 (6 bases). This CDR3 comprises 17 residues. Per germline, CDR1 SGHNT and CDR2 YENEEA. V lost 5 bases to trimming and J lost 6 bases, with 22 bases between them. CDR3 nucleotides: TGTGCCAGCAGCCGGAACAGGGAAGCCCTTTCGGATGAAAAACTGTTTTTT. This codes for CASSRNREALSDEKLFF.

The chain links TRBV18 to TRBJ2-1; TRBD2 is a possible D gene (6 bases). Trimming removed 1 base at V and 0 bases at J, with 10 bases between. This CDR3 has 16 residues. Germline CDR1 reads KGHSH; CDR2 reads LQKENI. The CDR3 sequence is CASSPRTTSSYNEQFF. The CDR3 DNA reads TGTGCCAGCTCACCACGAACGACTAGCTCCTACAATGAGCAGTTCTTC.

The gene calls are TRBV30 and TRBJ1-1, with D possibly TRBD1 on 5 matching bases. There are 13 residues in the CDR3. The germline V gene encodes CDR1 GTSNPN and CDR2 SVGIG (reference sequence). Trimming stripped 4 bases from V and 1 base from J, with 10 bases between. The CDR3 bases are TGTGCCTGGACAGGGAAGAGGAACACTGAAGCTTTCTTT. This sequence encodes CAWTGKRNTEAFF. Full variable domain (rest looked up from reference TRBV30 and TRBJ1-1): SQTIHQWPATLVQPVGSPLSLECTVEGTSNPNLYWYRQAAGRGLQLLFYSVGIGQISSEVPQNLSASRPQDRQFILSSKKLLLSDSGFYLCAWTGKRNTEAFFGQGTRLTVV.

The CDR3 sequence is CASSYGQHGYGYTF. The CDR3 coding sequence is TGTGCCAGCAGTTATGGGCAGCATGGCTATGGCTACACCTTC. The chain uses TRBV6-5 and TRBJ1-2; no definite D call. V lost 3 bases and J lost 4, with 12 bases in between. The germline V gene has CDR1 MNHEY and CDR2 SVGAGI. This CDR3 is 14 amino acids long.

The chain carries TRBV7-2 and TRBJ1-6, with D maybe TRBD1 (6 bases). Trimming cost V 5 bases and J 7 bases, with 9 bases left between them. CDR1 and CDR2 (germline): SGHTA, FQGNSA. The CDR3 contains 13 residues. CDR3 region: CASSPQGNSPLHF. The CDR3 region has the DNA TGTGCCAGCAGCCCCCAGGGGAATTCACCCCTCCACTTT.

This sequence joins TRBV2 and TRBJ2-7, with TRBD1 identical over 7 bases. Germline V gives CDR1 SNHLY, CDR2 FYNNEI. The V segment lost 6 bases and the J segment 7 bases; nucleotides outside the gene matches: 9. The CDR3 consists of 13 residues. The CDR3 sequence: CASSPGQSGEQYV. CDR3 sequence (DNA): TGTGCCAGCAGCCCGGGACAGAGTGGTGAGCAGTACGTC.

The CDR3 DNA sequence: TGTGCCAGAGATGCCTGGGGGACGGAAGCTTTCTTT. It specifies CARDAWGTEAFF. The chain couples TRBV5-6 to TRBJ1-1; D is possibly TRBD1 (5 bases). Germline CDR1 is SGHDT and CDR2 is YYEEEE. V lost 8 bases, J lost 8 bases, and 16 bases lay in between. This CDR3 has 12 residues.

A word on this clone: Different DNA sequences within this sample yield the same CDR3. This chain links TRBV28 with TRBJ2-5; TRBD1 is a possible D gene (5 bases). This CDR3 region has 13 residues. V was shortened by 3 bases and J by 4 bases, with 9 bases between the two germline ends. The germline V gene encodes CDR1 MDHEN and CDR2 SYDVKM. The CDR3 coding sequence is TGTGCCAGCAGTTTGCCAGGGCGAGAGACCCAGTACTTC. Protein sequence: CASSLPGRETQYF.

The chain combines TRBV19 with TRBJ1-5, with 7 bases aligning to TRBD1. This CDR3 has 15 amino acids. The junction had 6 bases not matched to a gene; V was cut back by 7 bases and J by 0 bases. In germline, CDR1 is LNHDA, CDR2 SQIVND (reference sequence). The CDR3 DNA follows: TGTGCCAGTAAGGTAGACAGGGTTAGCAATCAGCCCCAGCATTTT. Its protein product is CASKVDRVSNQPQHF. Complete variable domain (other parts from reference TRBV19 and TRBJ1-5): DGGITQSPKYLFRKEGQNVTLSCEQNLNHDAMYWYRQDPGQGLRLIYYSQIVNDFQKGDIAEGYSVSREKKESFPLTVTSAQKNPTAFYLCASKVDRVSNQPQHFGDGTRLSIL.

V is TRBV25-1 and J is TRBJ1-5; 7 bases fit TRBD1. With V trimmed by 3 bases and J by 4 bases, 6 bases remained unmatched. There are 15 residues in the CDR3. Per the germline V gene, CDR1 is MGHDK and CDR2 is SYGVNS. The CDR3 sequence is CASSDSGTANQPQHF. In DNA form, the CDR3 reads TGTGCCAGCAGTGACAGTGGGACAGCTAATCAGCCCCAGCATTTT.

This clone was observed once. The chain has TRBV19 and TRBJ1-1; D is perhaps TRBD1 (6 bases). The CDR3 has 11 residues. Looked up from germline, CDR1 is LNHDA and CDR2 is SQIVND (reference sequence). The germline V and J ends were trimmed by 5 bases and 7 bases, with 8 bases remaining between them. CDR3 DNA sequence: TGTGCCAGTAGTGAACAGGGTGAAGCTTTCTTT. This codes for CASSEQGEAFF. Full variable domain (remainder filled in from reference TRBV19 and TRBJ1-1): DGGITQSPKYLFRKEGQNVTLSCEQNLNHDAMYWYRQDPGQGLRLIYYSQIVNDFQKGDIAEGYSVSREKKESFPLTVTSAQKNPTAFYLCASSEQGEAFFGQGTRLTVV.

This chain links TRBV14 with TRBJ2-7; possible D gene TRBD1, 6 bases. The germline V gene encodes CDR1 SGHDN and CDR2 FVKESK. This CDR3 has 15 residues. Trimming took 1 base from V and 3 from J, leaving 13 bases between them. In DNA, the CDR3 is TGTGCCAGCAGCCAAGTGACAGGACGAAGCTACGAGCAGTACTTC. Its translation: CASSQVTGRSYEQYF.

This clone was found once. The rearrangement uses TRBV2 and TRBJ2-3; 7 bases agree with TRBD1. Germline loops: CDR1 SNHLY, CDR2 FYNNEI. With 6 bases clipped from V and 2 bases from J, the junction kept 2 bases outside the gene matches. The CDR3 consists of 13 residues. The CDR3: CASRTGTTDTQYF. CDR3 DNA sequence: TGTGCCAGCAGGACAGGGACCACAGATACGCAGTATTTT.

The J gene is TRBJ1-2, the V gene TRBV6-5, with 7 nucleotides matching TRBD1. After removal of 5 bases from V and 6 bases from J, the junction contained 6 bases not matched to a gene. CDR3 length: 13 residues. Germline assignment: CDR1 MNHEY and CDR2 SVGAGI. CDR3 region: CASSRDRVHGYTF. The CDR3 nucleotides read TGTGCCAGCAGTCGTGACAGGGTCCATGGCTACACCTTC.

The CDR3 sequence: CSVVDGTGPGNTIYF. The CDR3 DNA follows: TGCAGCGTTGTTGACGGGACAGGGCCTGGAAACACCATATATTTT. This chain connects TRBV29-1 to TRBJ1-3; TRBD1 matches at 9 bases. Germline lookup yields CDR1 SQVTM and CDR2 ANQGSEA. CDR3 length equals 15 residues. The trim removed 4 bases at V and 2 bases at J, leaving 6 bases unmatched. Supplemented by reference TRBV29-1 and TRBJ1-3, the full variable domain reads SAVISQKPSRDICQRGTSLTIQCQVDSQVTMMFWYRQQPGQSLTLIATANQGSEATYESGFVIDKFPISRPNLTFSTLTVSNMSPEDSSIYLCSVVDGTGPGNTIYFGEGSWLTVV.

The rearrangement joins TRBV6-6 to TRBJ1-2; 11 positions match TRBD1. Germline V gene lookup returns CDR1 MNHNY and CDR2 SVGAGI (reference sequence). V gave up 2 bases and J gave up 4 bases; unmatched junction bases: 3. The CDR3 length is 15 residues. The CDR3, as DNA: TGTGCCAGCAGTTACAGGGACAGGGGGACCTATGGCTACACCTTC. This gives the protein CASSYRDRGTYGYTF.

The chain has TRBV28 and TRBJ2-3; unclear D gene. Trimming stripped 2 bases from V and 5 bases from J, with 14 bases between. Germline V gene sequence: CDR1 MDHEN, CDR2 SYDVKM. This CDR3 contains 15 residues. For the CDR3, the DNA is TGTGCCAGCAGTTTAAGGGTCGGATTAGGAGATACGCAGTATTTT. The encoded protein is CASSLRVGLGDTQYF.

The chain combines TRBV18 with TRBJ2-1, with D maybe TRBD1 (7 bases). The CDR3 covers 15 residues. V was pared by 3 bases and J by 7 bases, with 16 bases between. Germline loops: CDR1 KGHSH, CDR2 LQKENI. The CDR3 reads CASSPSGRGPNEQFF. The CDR3 DNA reads as TGTGCCAGCTCACCTAGCGGAAGGGGGCCTAATGAGCAGTTCTTC.